A selection of T cell receptor beta chains follows, all from one sample in a study of PD-1 blockade in classical Hodgkin lymphoma. TCRdb keeps only in-frame clones here, not all; method: immunoSEQ multiplex PCR. The sample has over 9,000 clones, 85% seen once. Sequencing used peripheral blood mononuclear cells (PBMCs), obtained at baseline. Receptor source: a human donor with classical Hodgkin lymphoma. Both conserved end residues are part of each CDR3. D genes are given only for firm matches. Expanded clones are given a class, and other clones once, few, many or no size at all.

J,size,D,V,CDR3,DNA
TRBJ2-5,few,TRBD1,TRBV27,CASSPGQSYQETQYF,TGTGCCAGCAGTCCGGGACAGTCGTACCAAGAGACCCAGTACTTC
TRBJ1-5,-,-,TRBV7-2,CASSFLVDQPQHF,TGTGCCAGCAGCTTTTTAGTCGATCAGCCCCAGCATTTT
TRBJ2-3,-,-,TRBV9,CASSVGTGNTQYF,TGTGCCAGCAGCGTAGGTACAGGGAATACGCAGTATTTT
TRBJ1-2,-,-,TRBV7-2,CASSLFGRLTNYGYTF,TGTGCCAGCAGCTTATTTGGGAGACTTACTAACTATGGCTACACCTTC
TRBJ1-2,-,-,TRBV29-1,CSVGRVEMGGYTF,TGCAGCGTTGGTCGCGTGGAAATGGGTGGCTACACCTTC
TRBJ1-2,once,-,TRBV28,CASSPRSGELITF,TGTGCCAGCAGTCCCCGGTCGGGGGAATTGATCACCTTC
TRBJ1-1,-,-,TRBV28,CASSPLDSGAFF,TGTGCCAGCAGTCCCTTAGACAGCGGGGCTTTCTTT
TRBJ2-1,-,TRBD2,TRBV27,CASSALTSGGLYNEQFF,TGTGCCAGCAGTGCGCTTACTAGCGGGGGTTTATACAATGAGCAGTTCTTC
TRBJ1-2,-,-,TRBV2,CASSDAGRFYGYTF,TGTGCCAGCAGTGATGCAGGGCGGTTCTATGGCTACACCTTC
TRBJ2-7,-,-,TRBV29-1,CSVEGVRNEQYF,TGCAGCGTTGAAGGGGTAAGGAACGAGCAGTACTTC
TRBJ1-1,-,TRBD1,TRBV2,CASSLGGDSKVAFF,TGTGCCAGCAGTCTTGGCGGGGACAGTAAGGTAGCTTTCTTT
TRBJ2-7,-,-,TRBV28,CASSSSGRISYEQYF,-
TRBJ1-1,-,-,TRBV7-9,CASRAERANTEAFF,TGTGCCAGCAGGGCCGAGAGGGCGAACACTGAAGCTTTCTTT
TRBJ2-6,-,TRBD1,TRBV5-8,CASSLDGQVFSGANVLTF,TGTGCCAGCAGCTTGGACGGACAGGTATTCTCTGGGGCCAACGTCCTGACTTTC
TRBJ2-1,few,-,TRBV27,CASSPLRDPGEQFF,TGTGCCAGCAGCCCCCTCCGGGACCCCGGTGAGCAGTTCTTC
TRBJ1-4,once,-,TRBV6-1,CASSESGDNEKLFF,TGTGCCAGCAGTGAGTCAGGGGACAATGAAAAACTGTTTTTT
TRBJ1-1,-,-,TRBV13,CASSPWQGTEAFF,TGTGCCAGCAGCCCTTGGCAGGGCACTGAAGCTTTCTTT
TRBJ2-1,few,TRBD2,TRBV10-1,CASSPTGRRTYNEQFF,TGCGCCAGCAGTCCAACCGGGAGGAGGACCTACAATGAGCAGTTCTTC
TRBJ2-2,-,TRBD2,TRBV5-1,CASSLDGGDTGELFF,TGCGCCAGCAGCTTGGACGGGGGGGACACCGGGGAGCTGTTTTTT
TRBJ2-7,-,-,TRBV9,CASSPGVGAGEQYF,TGTGCCAGCAGCCCCGGGGTAGGGGCGGGTGAGCAGTACTTC
TRBJ2-6,-,-,TRBV7-9,CASSTETGWPDSGANVLTF,TGTGCCAGCAGCACAGAAACAGGGTGGCCCGACTCTGGGGCCAACGTCCTGACTTTC
TRBJ1-1,-,-,TRBV5-4,CASSAPRGEAFF,TGTGCCAGCAGCGCCCCTCGGGGGGAAGCTTTCTTT
TRBJ2-3,-,-,TRBV7-9,CASSALGERTDTQYF,TGTGCCAGCAGCGCTCTGGGGGAACGCACAGATACGCAGTATTTT
TRBJ2-5,-,TRBD1,TRBV7-8,CASSPPTGYRETQYF,TGTGCCAGCAGCCCCCCGACAGGGTACAGGGAGACCCAGTACTTC
TRBJ1-2,few,-,TRBV14,CASKDRPNYGYTF,TGTGCCAGCAAGGACAGACCTAACTATGGCTACACCTTC
TRBJ1-1,-,-,TRBV7-9,CASSPGLLGTEAFF,TGTGCCAGCAGCCCGGGCCTTCTGGGGACTGAAGCTTTCTTT
TRBJ1-2,few,-,TRBV6-1,CASSEAGVNGYTF,TGTGCCAGCTCCGAGGCGGGCGTAAATGGCTACACCTTC
TRBJ2-7,-,-,TRBV6-1,CASSEHVQGSGQYF,TGTGCCAGCAGTGAACACGTCCAGGGTAGTGGGCAGTACTTC
TRBJ1-1,medium-sized,-,TRBV4-3,CASSQEEGRVEGAFF,TGCGCCAGCAGCCAAGAGGAGGGGCGGGTTGAAGGAGCTTTCTTT
TRBJ1-2,-,-,TRBV7-9,CASSLVGGGNGYTF,TGTGCCAGCAGCTTAGTTGGGGGCGGTAATGGCTACACCTTC
TRBJ1-6,few,TRBD1,TRBV27,CASSLMTGGVDSPLHF,TGTGCCAGCAGTTTAATGACAGGGGGCGTAGATTCACCCCTCCACTTT
TRBJ1-4,-,-,TRBV19,CASRSTGYEKLFF,TGTGCCAGTCGTAGTACAGGGTATGAAAAACTGTTTTTT
TRBJ1-2,-,TRBD1,TRBV19,CASSGQGNYGYTF,TGTGCCAGTAGTGGACAGGGTAACTATGGCTACACCTTC
TRBJ2-7,-,TRBD2,TRBV18,CASSPPVPQGLAGGRHF,TGTGCCAGCTCACCACCGGTCCCACAAGGACTAGCGGGGGGGCGACACTTC
TRBJ2-5,once,-,TRBV2,CASSGQVQETQYF,TGTGCCAGCAGTGGACAGGTCCAAGAGACCCAGTACTTC
TRBJ2-5,-,-,TRBV14,CASSQGVRETQYF,TGTGCCAGCAGCCAGGGCGTCCGGGAGACCCAGTACTTC
TRBJ1-5,once,-,TRBV27,CASSLSIRDRRNQPQHF,TGTGCCAGCAGTTTATCGATCCGGGATCGGAGGAATCAGCCCCAGCATTTT
TRBJ2-1,-,-,TRBV7-9,CASSLELPSSYNEQFF,TGTGCCAGCAGCTTAGAGCTGCCGAGCTCCTACAATGAGCAGTTCTTC
TRBJ1-1,-,-,TRBV30,CAWSLQKGIRLRTEAFF,TGTGCCTGGAGTCTTCAAAAAGGCATTCGGCTTCGCACTGAAGCTTTCTTT
TRBJ1-2,-,-,TRBV7-8,CASSSDSRYGYTF,TGTGCCAGCAGCTCAGACAGTCGCTATGGCTACACCTTC
TRBJ2-7,few,-,TRBV27,CASRGDSYEQYF,TGTGCCAGCAGGGGGGACTCCTACGAGCAGTACTTC
TRBJ2-7,-,-,TRBV7-2,CASSLVHVVDEQYF,TGTGCCAGCAGCTTAGTCCACGTCGTTGACGAGCAGTACTTC
TRBJ1-2,-,-,TRBV5-6,CASSAGGRYGYTF,TGTGCCAGCAGCGCCGGTGGTAGGTATGGCTACACCTTC
TRBJ2-5,few,TRBD1,TRBV9,CASSVRDRVNSWETQYF,TGTGCCAGCAGCGTCCGGGACAGGGTTAATTCATGGGAGACCCAGTACTTC
TRBJ1-1,-,TRBD1,TRBV2,CASNPTGLTEAFF,TGTGCCAGCAATCCGACAGGGCTCACTGAAGCTTTCTTT
TRBJ2-1,-,-,TRBV15,CATSREGVHEQFF,TGTGCCACCAGCAGAGAAGGGGTCCATGAGCAGTTCTTC
TRBJ1-6,-,TRBD1,TRBV4-2,CASSPRQHDRGHWEPLHF,TGTGCCAGCAGCCCGAGACAGCATGACAGGGGGCACTGGGAACCCCTCCACTTT
TRBJ1-2,-,-,TRBV9,CASSVAPGDGGYTF,TGTGCCAGCAGCGTAGCCCCCGGCGACGGTGGCTACACCTTC
TRBJ2-1,-,TRBD2,TRBV11-2,CASSLAAGAWNEQFF,TGTGCCAGCAGCTTAGCTGCGGGAGCTTGGAATGAGCAGTTCTTC
TRBJ2-7,few,-,TRBV5-1,CASSLAGGSYYEQYF,TGCGCCAGCAGCTTGGCAGGTGGTTCCTACTACGAGCAGTACTTC
TRBJ1-1,-,-,TRBV19,CASSLGRREAFF,TGTGCCAGTAGCCTAGGTCGACGTGAAGCTTTCTTT
TRBJ1-4,few,TRBD1,TRBV4-1,CASSITGDEKLFF,TGCGCCAGCAGTATCACAGGGGATGAAAAACTGTTTTTT
TRBJ1-2,-,-,TRBV6-1,CASSEGAGAEGYTF,TGTGCCAGCAGTGAAGGGGCAGGGGCCGAGGGCTACACCTTC
TRBJ1-6,-,-,TRBV20-1,CSARDTGSLHF,TGCAGTGCTAGAGATACAGGATCCCTCCACTTT
TRBJ2-5,-,-,TRBV9,CASSGGDGGPQETQYF,TGTGCCAGCAGCGGGGGGGACGGGGGCCCCCAAGAGACCCAGTACTTC
TRBJ1-1,-,TRBD1,TRBV6-5,CASTGTGGNTEAFF,TGTGCCAGCACAGGGACAGGCGGGAACACTGAAGCTTTCTTT
TRBJ2-3,-,-,TRBV19,CASSIDFTDTQYF,TGTGCCAGTAGTATAGACTTCACAGATACGCAGTATTTT